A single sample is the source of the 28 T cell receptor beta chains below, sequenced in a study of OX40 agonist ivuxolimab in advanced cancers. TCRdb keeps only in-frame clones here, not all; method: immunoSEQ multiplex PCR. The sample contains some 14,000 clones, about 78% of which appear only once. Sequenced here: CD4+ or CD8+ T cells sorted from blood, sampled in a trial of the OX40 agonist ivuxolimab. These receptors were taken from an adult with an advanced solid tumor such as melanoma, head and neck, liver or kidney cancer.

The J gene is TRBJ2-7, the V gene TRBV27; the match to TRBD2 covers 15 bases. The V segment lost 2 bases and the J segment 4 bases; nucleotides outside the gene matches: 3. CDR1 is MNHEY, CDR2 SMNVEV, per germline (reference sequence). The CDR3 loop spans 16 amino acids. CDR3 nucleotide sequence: TGTGCCAGCAGTTTAACCGGACTAGCGGGAGGGTACGAGCAGTACTTC. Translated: CASSLTGLAGGYEQYF.

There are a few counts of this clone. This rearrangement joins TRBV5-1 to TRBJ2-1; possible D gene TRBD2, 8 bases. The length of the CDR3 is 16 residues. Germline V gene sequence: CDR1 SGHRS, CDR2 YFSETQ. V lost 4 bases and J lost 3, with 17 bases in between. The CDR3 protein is CASSLNGRGLYNEQFF. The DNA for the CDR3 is TGCGCCAGCAGCCTAAACGGGAGGGGGCTCTACAATGAGCAGTTCTTC.

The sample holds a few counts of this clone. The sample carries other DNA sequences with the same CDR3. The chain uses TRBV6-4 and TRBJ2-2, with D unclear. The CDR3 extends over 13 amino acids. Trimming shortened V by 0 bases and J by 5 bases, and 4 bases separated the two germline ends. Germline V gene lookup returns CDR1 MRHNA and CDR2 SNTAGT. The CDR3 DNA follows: TGTGCCAGCAGTGACTCTGGGACCGGGGAGCTGTTTTTT. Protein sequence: CASSDSGTGELFF.

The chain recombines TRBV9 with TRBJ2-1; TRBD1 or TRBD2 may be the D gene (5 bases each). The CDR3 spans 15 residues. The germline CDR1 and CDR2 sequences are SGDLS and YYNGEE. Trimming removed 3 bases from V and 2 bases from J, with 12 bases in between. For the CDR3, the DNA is TGTGCCAGCAGCGGGAAGCGGACACCCTACAATGAGCAGTTCTTC. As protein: CASSGKRTPYNEQFF. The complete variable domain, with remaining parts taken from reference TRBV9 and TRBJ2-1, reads DSGVTQTPKHLITATGQRVTLRCSPRSGDLSVYWYQQSLDQGLQFLIQYYNGEERAKGNILERFSAQQFPDLHSELNLSSLELGDSALYFCASSGKRTPYNEQFFGPGTRLTVL.

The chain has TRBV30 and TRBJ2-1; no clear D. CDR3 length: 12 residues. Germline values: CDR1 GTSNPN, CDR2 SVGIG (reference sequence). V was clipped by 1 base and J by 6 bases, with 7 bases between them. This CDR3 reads CAWSDHRNEQFF. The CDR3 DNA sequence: TGTGCCTGGAGTGACCACCGCAATGAGCAGTTCTTC.

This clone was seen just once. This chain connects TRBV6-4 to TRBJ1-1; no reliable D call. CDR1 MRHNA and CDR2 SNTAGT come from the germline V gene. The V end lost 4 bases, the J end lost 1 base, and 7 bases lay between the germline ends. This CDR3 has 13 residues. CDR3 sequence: CASSGSSNTEAFF. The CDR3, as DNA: TGTGCCAGCAGTGGAAGCTCGAACACTGAAGCTTTCTTT.

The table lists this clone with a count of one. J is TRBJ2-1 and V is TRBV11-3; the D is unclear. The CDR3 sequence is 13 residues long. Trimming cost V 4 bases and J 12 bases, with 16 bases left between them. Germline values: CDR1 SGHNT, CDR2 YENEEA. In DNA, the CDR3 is TGTGCCAGCAGCTCAAGGAACGGACGGACGCAGTTCTTC. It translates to CASSSRNGRTQFF.

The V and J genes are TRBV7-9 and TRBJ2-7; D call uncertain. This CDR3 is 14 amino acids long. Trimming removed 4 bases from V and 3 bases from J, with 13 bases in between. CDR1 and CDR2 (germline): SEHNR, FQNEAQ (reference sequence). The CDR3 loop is CASSSMVGSYEQYF. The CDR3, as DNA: TGTGCCAGCAGCTCTATGGTCGGAAGCTACGAGCAGTACTTC.

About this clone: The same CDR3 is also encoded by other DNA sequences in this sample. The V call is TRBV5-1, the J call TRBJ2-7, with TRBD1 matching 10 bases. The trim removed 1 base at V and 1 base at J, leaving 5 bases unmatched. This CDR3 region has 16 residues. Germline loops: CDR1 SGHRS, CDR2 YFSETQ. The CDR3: CASSLSPGQGSYEQYF. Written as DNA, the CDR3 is TGCGCCAGCAGCTTGTCACCGGGACAGGGGTCCTACGAGCAGTACTTC.

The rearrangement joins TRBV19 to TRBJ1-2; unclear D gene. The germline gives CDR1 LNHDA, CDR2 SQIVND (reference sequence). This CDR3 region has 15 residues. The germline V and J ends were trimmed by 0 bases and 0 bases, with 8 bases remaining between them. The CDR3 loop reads CASSIDPSSNYGYTF. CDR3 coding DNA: TGTGCCAGTAGTATAGATCCCAGTTCTAACTATGGCTACACCTTC.

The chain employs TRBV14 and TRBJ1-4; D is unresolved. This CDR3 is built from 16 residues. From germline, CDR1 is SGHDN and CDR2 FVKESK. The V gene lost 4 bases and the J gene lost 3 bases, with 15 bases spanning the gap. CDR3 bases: TGTGCCAGCAGCCCAATACAAGCGTATCCTAATGAAAAACTGTTTTTT. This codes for CASSPIQAYPNEKLFF.

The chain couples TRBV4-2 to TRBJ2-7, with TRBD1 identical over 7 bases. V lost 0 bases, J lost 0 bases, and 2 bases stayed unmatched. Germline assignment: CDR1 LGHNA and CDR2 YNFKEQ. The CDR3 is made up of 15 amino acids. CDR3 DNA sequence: TGTGCCAGCAGCCAAGAACGGGACAGCTCCTACGAGCAGTACTTC. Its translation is CASSQERDSSYEQYF.

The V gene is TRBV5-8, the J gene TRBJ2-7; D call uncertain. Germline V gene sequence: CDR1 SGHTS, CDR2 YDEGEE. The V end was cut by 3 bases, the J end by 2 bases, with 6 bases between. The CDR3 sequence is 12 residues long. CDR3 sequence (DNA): TGTGCCAGCAGCTCCGATCCCTACGAGCAGTACTTC. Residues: CASSSDPYEQYF.

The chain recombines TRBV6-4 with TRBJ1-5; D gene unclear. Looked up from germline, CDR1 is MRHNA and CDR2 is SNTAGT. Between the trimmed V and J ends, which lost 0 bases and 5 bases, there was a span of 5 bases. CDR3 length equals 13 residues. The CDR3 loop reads CASSDSEYQPQHF. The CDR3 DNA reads TGTGCCAGCAGTGACTCGGAGTATCAGCCCCAGCATTTT.

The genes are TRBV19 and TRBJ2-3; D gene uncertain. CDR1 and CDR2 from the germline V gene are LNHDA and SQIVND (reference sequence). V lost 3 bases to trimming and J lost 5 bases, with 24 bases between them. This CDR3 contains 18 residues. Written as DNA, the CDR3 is TGTGCCAGTAGTATGGCCGGACGGCCGAGCCCACCCGGAGATACGCAGTATTTT. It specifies CASSMAGRPSPPGDTQYF. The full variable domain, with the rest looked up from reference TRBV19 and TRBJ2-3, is DGGITQSPKYLFRKEGQNVTLSCEQNLNHDAMYWYRQDPGQGLRLIYYSQIVNDFQKGDIAEGYSVSREKKESFPLTVTSAQKNPTAFYLCASSMAGRPSPPGDTQYFGPGTRLTVL.

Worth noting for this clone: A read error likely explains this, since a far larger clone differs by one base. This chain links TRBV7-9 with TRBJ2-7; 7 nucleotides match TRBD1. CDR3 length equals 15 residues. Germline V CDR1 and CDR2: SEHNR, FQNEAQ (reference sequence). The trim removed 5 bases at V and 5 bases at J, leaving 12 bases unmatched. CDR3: CASSGGQGGRDEQYF. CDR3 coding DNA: TGTGCCAGCAGCGGGGGTCAAGGGGGCAGGGACGAGCAGTACTTC.

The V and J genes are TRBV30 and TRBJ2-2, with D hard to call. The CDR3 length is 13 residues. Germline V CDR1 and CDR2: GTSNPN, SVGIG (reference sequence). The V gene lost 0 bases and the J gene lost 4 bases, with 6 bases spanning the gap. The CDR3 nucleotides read TGTGCCTGGAGTGTTGGGGTCACCGGGGAGCTGTTTTTT. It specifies CAWSVGVTGELFF. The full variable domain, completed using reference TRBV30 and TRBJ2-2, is SQTIHQWPATLVQPVGSPLSLECTVEGTSNPNLYWYRQAAGRGLQLLFYSVGIGQISSEVPQNLSASRPQDRQFILSSKKLLLSDSGFYLCAWSVGVTGELFFGEGSRLTVL.

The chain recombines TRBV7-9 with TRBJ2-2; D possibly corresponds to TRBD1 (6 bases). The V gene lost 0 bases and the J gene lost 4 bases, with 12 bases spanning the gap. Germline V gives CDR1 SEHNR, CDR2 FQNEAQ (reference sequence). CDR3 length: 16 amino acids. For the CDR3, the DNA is TGTGCCAGCAGCTTAGCAGGGGGTGTAGTCACCGGGGAGCTGTTTTTT. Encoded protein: CASSLAGGVVTGELFF.

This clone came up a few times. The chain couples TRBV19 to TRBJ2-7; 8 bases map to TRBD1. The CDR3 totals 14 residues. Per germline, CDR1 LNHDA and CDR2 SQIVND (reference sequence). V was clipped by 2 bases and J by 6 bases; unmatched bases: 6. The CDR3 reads CASSIKDRVFEQYF. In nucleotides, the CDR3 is TGTGCCAGTAGTATAAAGGACAGGGTTTTCGAGCAGTACTTC. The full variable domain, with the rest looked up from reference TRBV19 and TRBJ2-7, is DGGITQSPKYLFRKEGQNVTLSCEQNLNHDAMYWYRQDPGQGLRLIYYSQIVNDFQKGDIAEGYSVSREKKESFPLTVTSAQKNPTAFYLCASSIKDRVFEQYFGPGTRLTVT.

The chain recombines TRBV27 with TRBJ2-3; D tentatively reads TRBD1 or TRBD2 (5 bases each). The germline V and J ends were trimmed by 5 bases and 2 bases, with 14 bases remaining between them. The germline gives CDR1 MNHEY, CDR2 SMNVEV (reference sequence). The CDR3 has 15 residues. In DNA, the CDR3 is TGTGCCAGCAGTCGACCCCCGGGGACCACAGATACGCAGTATTTT. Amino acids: CASSRPPGTTDTQYF.

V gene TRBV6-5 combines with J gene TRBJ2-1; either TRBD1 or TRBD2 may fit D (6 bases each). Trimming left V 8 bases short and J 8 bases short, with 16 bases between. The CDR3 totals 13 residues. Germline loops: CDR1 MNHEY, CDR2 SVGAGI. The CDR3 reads CASLPAGHHEQFF. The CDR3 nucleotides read TGTGCCAGCCTCCCCGCGGGACATCATGAGCAGTTCTTC.

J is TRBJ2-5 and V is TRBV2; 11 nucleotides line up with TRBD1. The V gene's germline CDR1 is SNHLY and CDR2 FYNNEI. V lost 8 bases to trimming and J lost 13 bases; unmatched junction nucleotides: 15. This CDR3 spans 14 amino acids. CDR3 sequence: CASDDRDRGFQRYF. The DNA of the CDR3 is TGTGCCAGCGATGACCGGGACAGGGGGTTTCAGAGGTACTTC.

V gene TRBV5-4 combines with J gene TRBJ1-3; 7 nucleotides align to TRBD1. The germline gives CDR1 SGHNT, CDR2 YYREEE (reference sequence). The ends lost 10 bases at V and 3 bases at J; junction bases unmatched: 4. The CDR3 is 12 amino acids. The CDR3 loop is CAWQGVGNTIYF. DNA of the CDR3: TGTGCCTGGCAGGGGGTTGGAAACACCATATATTTT.

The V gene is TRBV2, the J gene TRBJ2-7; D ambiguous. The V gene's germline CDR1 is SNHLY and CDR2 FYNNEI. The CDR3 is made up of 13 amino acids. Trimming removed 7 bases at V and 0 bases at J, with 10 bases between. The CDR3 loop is CASTDPISYEQYF. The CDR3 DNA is TGTGCCAGCACTGACCCTATCTCCTACGAGCAGTACTTC.

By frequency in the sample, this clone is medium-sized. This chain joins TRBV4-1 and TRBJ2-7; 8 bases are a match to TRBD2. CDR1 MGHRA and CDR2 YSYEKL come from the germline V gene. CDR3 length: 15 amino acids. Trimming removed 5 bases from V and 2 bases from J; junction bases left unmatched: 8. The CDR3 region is CASSSSAGVTYEQYF. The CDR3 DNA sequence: TGCGCCAGCAGCTCATCAGCGGGGGTAACCTACGAGCAGTACTTC.

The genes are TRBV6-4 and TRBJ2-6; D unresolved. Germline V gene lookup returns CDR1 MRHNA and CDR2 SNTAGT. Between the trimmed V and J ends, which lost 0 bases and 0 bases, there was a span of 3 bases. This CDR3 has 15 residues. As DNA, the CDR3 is TGTGCCAGCAGTGACTCTAGCTCTGGGGCCAACGTCCTGACTTTC. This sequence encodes CASSDSSSGANVLTF.

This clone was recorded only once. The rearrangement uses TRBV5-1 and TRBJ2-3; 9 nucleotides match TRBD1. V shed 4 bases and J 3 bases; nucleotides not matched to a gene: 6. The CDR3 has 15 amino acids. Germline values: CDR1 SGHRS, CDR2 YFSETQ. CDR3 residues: CASSEGTGLTDTQYF. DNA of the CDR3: TGCGCCAGCAGCGAAGGGACAGGGCTTACAGATACGCAGTATTTT.

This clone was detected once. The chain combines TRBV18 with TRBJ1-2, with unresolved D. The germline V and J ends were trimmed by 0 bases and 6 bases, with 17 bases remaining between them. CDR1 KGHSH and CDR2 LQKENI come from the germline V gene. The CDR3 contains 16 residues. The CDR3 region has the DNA TGTGCCAGCTCACCACCGGACCTCTCCTCGGCGGATGGCTACACCTTC. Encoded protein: CASSPPDLSSADGYTF.